This is a list of T cell receptor beta chains from one sample in a study of T cells in Graves' hyperthyroidism and ophthalmopathy. Each CDR3 protein gets one entry after TCRdb re-called the multiplex PCR reads with MiXCR. The data hold 600,000 to 650,000 distinct CDR3 sequences, with less than 25% observed a single time. The sequenced sample consisted of blood. These TCRs come from a man aged 30 to 39 with Graves' ophthalmopathy. CDR3s include the opening cysteine and the closing phenylalanine or tryptophan. Each record gives: V gene, CDR3 protein.

v_gene: TRBV28
CDR3aa: CASSPPQGTEAFF

v_gene: TRBV6-2/TRBV6-3
CDR3aa: CASRLQTGEDEQYF

v_gene: TRBV12-3/TRBV12-4
CDR3aa: CASSSRGDLTGNEQFF

v_gene: TRBV12-3/TRBV12-4
CDR3aa: CASSWGRAAGELFF

v_gene: TRBV7-2
CDR3aa: CASSPNRTSGSMEETQYF

v_gene: TRBV28
CDR3aa: CASSLGLGGSNQPQHF

v_gene: TRBV7-2
CDR3aa: CASSLIATHNEQFF

v_gene: TRBV20-1
CDR3aa: CSASILGLAGRTDTQYF

v_gene: TRBV5-1
CDR3aa: CASSLQGATGANVLTF

v_gene: TRBV3-1
CDR3aa: CASTLTGNEQFF

v_gene: TRBV19
CDR3aa: CASSAVEKLFF

v_gene: TRBV7-9
CDR3aa: CASSLVGGTGDDEQYF

v_gene: TRBV5-1
CDR3aa: CASSWGTGGIGEQYF

v_gene: TRBV7-9
CDR3aa: CASSADMTTYEQYF

v_gene: TRBV14
CDR3aa: CASSQEGFSSPLHF

v_gene: TRBV19
CDR3aa: CASRPWKDTTEAFF

v_gene: TRBV15
CDR3aa: CATSTGADHQETQYF

v_gene: TRBV11-2
CDR3aa: CASSFMGDEQYF

v_gene: TRBV5-1
CDR3aa: CASGQDPGPQDEQYF

v_gene: TRBV6-5
CDR3aa: CASSYSFGQGGTEAFF

v_gene: TRBV20-1
CDR3aa: CSARPLAEETQYF

v_gene: TRBV7-2
CDR3aa: CASNNGQGRNGYTF

v_gene: TRBV30
CDR3aa: CAGTWTGRETQYF

v_gene: TRBV19
CDR3aa: CASSKGLLTTEAFF

v_gene: TRBV15
CDR3aa: CATSRDRSHEQYF

v_gene: TRBV7-9
CDR3aa: CASSLAFGGTGTTYNEQFF

v_gene: TRBV11-2
CDR3aa: CASSLVAGQGVDTQYF

v_gene: TRBV5-1
CDR3aa: CASSTRDRGTSEAFF

v_gene: TRBV28
CDR3aa: CASSPRLPRDQPQHF

v_gene: TRBV7-6
CDR3aa: CASSLAGGKYNEQFF

v_gene: TRBV29-1
CDR3aa: CSVVVNTEAFF

v_gene: TRBV5-1
CDR3aa: CASSLRQGDTGELFF

v_gene: TRBV5-1
CDR3aa: CASSLDRKEQYF

v_gene: TRBV13
CDR3aa: CASSYKVEQYF

v_gene: TRBV28
CDR3aa: CASSLAYGYTF

v_gene: TRBV28
CDR3aa: CASLPSSGNTIYF

v_gene: TRBV7-9
CDR3aa: CASRSGTDYEQYF

v_gene: TRBV7-2
CDR3aa: CASGGAMSSYNEQFF

v_gene: TRBV11-2
CDR3aa: CASSTNRGSYNEQFF

v_gene: TRBV19
CDR3aa: CASSILSTSGLSTDTQYF

v_gene: TRBV28
CDR3aa: CASSLSNVQNTEAFF

v_gene: TRBV29-1
CDR3aa: CSARQGAKDTQYF

v_gene: TRBV28
CDR3aa: CASSLGDNSDTQYF

v_gene: TRBV12-3/TRBV12-4
CDR3aa: CASSSSGGDTGELFF

v_gene: TRBV5-4
CDR3aa: CASKADGASYEQYF

v_gene: TRBV10-2
CDR3aa: CASAGREGRSEQYF

v_gene: TRBV27
CDR3aa: CASSRKTGPYGYTF

v_gene: TRBV3-1
CDR3aa: CASSQVVASGRAPYEQYF

v_gene: TRBV28
CDR3aa: CAITPRVRGDTQYF

v_gene: TRBV20-1
CDR3aa: CSAYGVWREKAETQYF

v_gene: TRBV29-1
CDR3aa: CSVPGTTFYEQYF

v_gene: TRBV7-9
CDR3aa: CASSRTGGSTNEKLFF

v_gene: TRBV6-1
CDR3aa: CASSPTGAGHQPQHF

v_gene: TRBV16
CDR3aa: CASSQRRMNYGYTF

v_gene: TRBV4-1
CDR3aa: CASSQEGPDTQYF

v_gene: TRBV18
CDR3aa: CASSPFPAFQETQYF

v_gene: TRBV6-6
CDR3aa: CASSYSRGIYYEQYF

v_gene: TRBV20-1
CDR3aa: CSARQGTGGNTGELFF

v_gene: TRBV28
CDR3aa: CASTLGEIVGYTF

v_gene: TRBV6-2/TRBV6-3
CDR3aa: CASSYGLTSSYEQYF